This paragraph covers one TCR beta chain sequence. This specimen comes from a study of blood T cell repertoires in COVID-19. The CDR3 spans 13 residues. CDR1 is SNHLY, CDR2 FYNNEI, per germline. Trimming took off 6 bases at V and 4 bases at J, with 12 bases between the two ends. TCRdb's table, derived via immunoSEQ multiplex PCR, lists solely in-frame clones and lacks some. The table shows 45,000 to 60,000 clones, with approximately 89% occurring only once. The J gene is TRBJ2-5, the V gene TRBV2; D is possibly TRBD1 (5 bases). The sequence came from a human donor in a cohort sampled during active COVID-19. The sequenced sample consisted of peripheral blood. As DNA, the CDR3 is TGTGCCAGCAGACTGAATCAGGGAGAGACCCAGTACTTC. It translates to CASRLNQGETQYF.